The rows below give T cell receptor beta chains drawn from one sample of a study of lymphopenia after photon versus proton radiotherapy. The data were produced by immunoSEQ multiplex PCR, yet TCRdb's version contains in-frame clones alone and is incomplete. This sample has around 18,000 clones, with about 85% found just once. Source: peripheral blood, taken from a patient treated with proton-based radiotherapy. These receptors originate from a man aged 70 or older with pancreatic cancer. Each CDR3 is given with its conserved first and last residue. The D gene is left open where the match is weak. Where a row states a size, it is once, few, many or the class of an expanded clone; other rows omit it.

d_gene: TRBD2; v_gene: TRBV30; j_gene: TRBJ2-1; abundance: -; len: 17; CDR3aa: CAWSRDGAGEYYNEQFF; CDR3nt: TGTGCCTGGAGCCGGGACGGTGCGGGAGAGTACTACAATGAGCAGTTCTTC
d_gene: TRBD1; v_gene: TRBV13; j_gene: TRBJ2-7; abundance: -; len: 14; CDR3aa: CASSLGDRDYEQYF; CDR3nt: TGTGCCAGCAGCTTAGGGGACAGGGACTACGAGCAGTACTTC
d_gene: -; v_gene: TRBV6-5; j_gene: TRBJ2-2; abundance: -; len: 12; CDR3aa: CASSYPTGELFF; CDR3nt: TGTGCCAGCAGTTACCCCACCGGGGAGCTGTTTTTT
d_gene: TRBD2; v_gene: TRBV18; j_gene: TRBJ2-1; abundance: -; len: 15; CDR3aa: CASPPGTSITNEQFF; CDR3nt: TGTGCCAGCCCCCCCGGGACTAGCATCACCAATGAGCAGTTCTTC
d_gene: -; v_gene: TRBV6-1; j_gene: TRBJ2-7; abundance: -; len: 14; CDR3aa: CASTRAEGDYEQYF; CDR3nt: TGTGCCAGCACAAGGGCGGAAGGAGACTACGAGCAGTACTTC
d_gene: -; v_gene: TRBV27; j_gene: TRBJ1-3; abundance: -; len: 13; CDR3aa: CATVQSSGNTIYF; CDR3nt: TGTGCCACCGTACAGAGCTCTGGAAACACCATATATTTT
d_gene: -; v_gene: TRBV10-1; j_gene: TRBJ1-1; abundance: -; len: 14; CDR3aa: CASSEGGSNTEAFF; CDR3nt: TGCGCCAGCAGTGAAGGGGGGTCGAACACTGAAGCTTTCTTT
d_gene: -; v_gene: TRBV6-5; j_gene: TRBJ2-3; abundance: -; len: 15; CDR3aa: CASSYSVGSGNTQYF; CDR3nt: TGTGCCAGCAGTTACTCGGTTGGCAGTGGGAATACGCAGTATTTT
d_gene: -; v_gene: TRBV2; j_gene: TRBJ2-3; abundance: -; len: 17; CDR3aa: CASSERSSGASTDTQYF; CDR3nt: TGTGCCAGCAGTGAAAGGTCGTCAGGGGCGTCCACAGATACGCAGTATTTT
d_gene: TRBD2; v_gene: TRBV5-1; j_gene: TRBJ2-1; abundance: -; len: 16; CDR3aa: CASSFIAGASYNEQFF; CDR3nt: TGCGCCAGCAGCTTTATAGCGGGGGCCTCCTACAATGAGCAGTTCTTC
d_gene: -; v_gene: TRBV13; j_gene: TRBJ1-2; abundance: -; len: 14; CDR3aa: CASSLGSGGYGYTF; CDR3nt: TGTGCCAGCAGCTTAGGGTCTGGGGGCTATGGCTACACCTTC
d_gene: -; v_gene: TRBV6-1; j_gene: TRBJ1-1; abundance: -; len: 13; CDR3aa: CASSMTMNTEAFF; CDR3nt: TGTGCCAGCAGTATGACCATGAACACTGAAGCTTTCTTT
d_gene: TRBD1; v_gene: TRBV7-8; j_gene: TRBJ1-5; abundance: -; len: 18; CDR3aa: CASSLKGTGGRLGQPQHF; CDR3nt: TGTGCCAGCAGCTTAAAGGGGACAGGGGGCCGGCTAGGGCAGCCCCAGCATTTT
d_gene: -; v_gene: TRBV5-1; j_gene: TRBJ2-2; abundance: -; len: 13; CDR3aa: CASSLVETGELFF; CDR3nt: TGCGCCAGCAGCTTGGTGGAGACCGGGGAGCTGTTTTTT
d_gene: TRBD1; v_gene: TRBV4-1; j_gene: TRBJ1-1; abundance: -; len: 19; CDR3aa: CASSLTPPTGGIMNTEAFF; CDR3nt: TGCGCCAGCAGCCTAACTCCCCCGACAGGGGGCATTATGAACACTGAAGCTTTCTTT
d_gene: TRBD2; v_gene: TRBV6-4; j_gene: TRBJ2-3; abundance: -; len: 15; CDR3aa: CASSEGLADTDTQYF; CDR3nt: TGTGCCAGCAGTGAGGGGCTAGCGGACACAGATACGCAGTATTTT
d_gene: -; v_gene: TRBV27; j_gene: TRBJ1-1; abundance: -; len: 14; CDR3aa: CASSSRGEYSEAFF; CDR3nt: TGTGCCAGCAGCTCGCGGGGGGAATACTCTGAAGCTTTCTTT
d_gene: -; v_gene: TRBV5-1; j_gene: TRBJ2-7; abundance: -; len: 14; CDR3aa: CASSSVGSTYEQYF; CDR3nt: TGCGCCAGCAGCTCCGTGGGAAGTACCTACGAGCAGTACTTC
d_gene: TRBD1; v_gene: TRBV5-6; j_gene: TRBJ2-7; abundance: -; len: 14; CDR3aa: CASSLAGTAYEQYF; CDR3nt: TGTGCCAGCAGCTTGGCCGGGACAGCCTACGAGCAGTACTTC
d_gene: TRBD2; v_gene: TRBV29-1; j_gene: TRBJ2-2; abundance: -; len: 14; CDR3aa: CSGQTSGGTGELFF; CDR3nt: TGCAGCGGCCAGACTAGCGGGGGCACCGGGGAGCTGTTTTTT
d_gene: -; v_gene: TRBV27; j_gene: TRBJ2-5; abundance: -; len: 15; CDR3aa: CASSLLTGAGETQYF; CDR3nt: TGTGCCAGCAGTTTACTTACAGGGGCGGGGGAGACCCAGTACTTC
d_gene: -; v_gene: TRBV5-5; j_gene: TRBJ2-2; abundance: -; len: 13; CDR3aa: CASSSLNTGELFF; CDR3nt: TGTGCCAGCAGCTCTTTAAACACCGGGGAGCTGTTTTTT
d_gene: -; v_gene: TRBV4-2; j_gene: TRBJ2-7; abundance: -; len: 15; CDR3aa: CASSQDLASSYEQYF; CDR3nt: TGTGCCAGCAGCCAAGATCTAGCGAGCTCCTACGAGCAGTACTTC
d_gene: TRBD2; v_gene: TRBV2; j_gene: TRBJ2-5; abundance: -; len: 19; CDR3aa: CASSDGVAGASGYQETQYF; CDR3nt: TGTGCCAGCAGTGACGGGGTAGCGGGGGCCTCGGGGTACCAAGAGACCCAGTACTTC
d_gene: -; v_gene: TRBV6-1; j_gene: TRBJ2-5; abundance: -; len: 12; CDR3aa: CASGSPGGTQYF; CDR3nt: TGTGCCAGCGGCAGCCCTGGTGGGACCCAGTACTTC
d_gene: -; v_gene: TRBV18; j_gene: TRBJ1-2; abundance: once; len: 14; CDR3aa: CASSPTPRTMGYTF; CDR3nt: TGTGCCAGCTCACCGACACCTAGAACTATGGGCTACACCTTC
d_gene: -; v_gene: TRBV18; j_gene: TRBJ1-1; abundance: -; len: 15; CDR3aa: CASSPGHHKGTEAFF; CDR3nt: TGTGCCAGCTCACCGGGACACCATAAAGGAACTGAAGCTTTCTTT
d_gene: -; v_gene: TRBV5-6; j_gene: TRBJ1-2; abundance: -; len: 12; CDR3aa: CASSLWDSGYTF; CDR3nt: TGTGCCAGCAGCTTGTGGGATTCAGGCTACACCTTC
d_gene: -; v_gene: TRBV6-6; j_gene: TRBJ1-1; abundance: -; len: 15; CDR3aa: CASSDTSGIRAEAFF; CDR3nt: TGTGCCAGCAGTGATACCTCAGGGATCCGTGCGGAAGCTTTCTTT
d_gene: TRBD1; v_gene: TRBV10-3; j_gene: TRBJ2-7; abundance: -; len: 15; CDR3aa: CATPADGQGNSEQYF; CDR3nt: TGTGCCACCCCAGCTGACGGACAGGGGAATTCCGAGCAGTACTTC
d_gene: TRBD1; v_gene: TRBV4-2; j_gene: TRBJ2-7; abundance: once; len: 15; CDR3aa: CASSQGGQGVNKQYF; CDR3nt: TGTGCCAGCAGCCAAGGGGGACAGGGTGTGAACAAGCAGTACTTC
d_gene: -; v_gene: TRBV21-1; j_gene: TRBJ2-2; abundance: -; len: 14; CDR3aa: CASSNCLSTGELFF; CDR3nt: TGTGCCAGCAGCAACTGTCTGAGCACCGGGGAGCTGTTTTTT
d_gene: TRBD1; v_gene: TRBV30; j_gene: TRBJ2-3; abundance: -; len: 15; CDR3aa: CAWSVLGQGSDTQYF; CDR3nt: TGTGCCTGGAGTGTACTGGGACAGGGCTCAGATACGCAGTATTTT
d_gene: -; v_gene: TRBV11-2; j_gene: TRBJ2-2; abundance: -; len: 14; CDR3aa: CASGVDTNTGELFF; CDR3nt: TGTGCCAGCGGAGTGGACACCAACACCGGGGAGCTGTTTTTT
d_gene: TRBD2; v_gene: TRBV2; j_gene: TRBJ2-1; abundance: once; len: 14; CDR3aa: CASTRASGYNEQFF; CDR3nt: TGTGCCAGCACCCGGGCTAGCGGCTACAATGAGCAGTTCTTC
d_gene: TRBD2; v_gene: TRBV29-1; j_gene: TRBJ2-1; abundance: few; len: 16; CDR3aa: CSVATLAGGSYNEQFF; CDR3nt: TGCAGCGTCGCCACCCTAGCGGGGGGCTCCTACAATGAGCAGTTCTTC
d_gene: TRBD2; v_gene: TRBV18; j_gene: TRBJ2-1; abundance: -; len: 16; CDR3aa: CASSGSGTSGRNEQFF; CDR3nt: TGTGCCAGCTCAGGATCCGGGACTAGCGGGAGGAATGAGCAGTTCTTC
d_gene: -; v_gene: TRBV2; j_gene: TRBJ1-6; abundance: few; len: 14; CDR3aa: CASSAGSLNSPLHF; CDR3nt: TGTGCCAGCAGTGCCGGCAGCTTGAATTCACCCCTCCACTTT
d_gene: -; v_gene: TRBV7-2; j_gene: TRBJ1-1; abundance: -; len: 17; CDR3aa: CASSSRISGRLNTEAFF; CDR3nt: TGTGCCAGCAGCTCCCGAATCTCCGGACGCCTGAACACTGAAGCTTTCTTT
d_gene: -; v_gene: TRBV6-6; j_gene: TRBJ2-1; abundance: once; len: 13; CDR3aa: CASKRGAYNEQFF; CDR3nt: TGTGCCAGCAAGAGGGGAGCATACAATGAGCAGTTCTTC
d_gene: -; v_gene: TRBV6-5; j_gene: TRBJ1-1; abundance: -; len: 11; CDR3aa: CASSDIAEAFF; CDR3nt: TGTGCCAGCAGTGATATCGCTGAAGCTTTCTTT
d_gene: -; v_gene: TRBV7-3; j_gene: TRBJ1-2; abundance: -; len: 13; CDR3aa: CASSPSVFYGYTF; CDR3nt: TGTGCCAGCAGCCCGTCGGTTTTCTATGGCTACACCTTC
d_gene: TRBD1; v_gene: TRBV4-1; j_gene: TRBJ1-1; abundance: once; len: 16; CDR3aa: CASSRGQGGLNTEAFF; CDR3nt: TGCGCCAGCAGCCGTGGACAGGGGGGACTGAACACTGAAGCTTTCTTT
d_gene: TRBD1; v_gene: TRBV6-4; j_gene: TRBJ1-2; abundance: -; len: 16; CDR3aa: CASSDSTAQGPYGYTF; CDR3nt: TGTGCCAGCAGTGACTCGACGGCACAGGGGCCCTATGGCTACACCTTC
d_gene: -; v_gene: TRBV7-2; j_gene: TRBJ2-1; abundance: once; len: 15; CDR3aa: CASTPWGLGYNEQFF; CDR3nt: TGTGCCAGCACCCCTTGGGGCTTGGGTTACAATGAGCAGTTCTTC
d_gene: TRBD1; v_gene: TRBV2; j_gene: TRBJ2-7; abundance: -; len: 17; CDR3aa: CASSGIVEGQGVYEQYF; CDR3nt: TGTGCCAGCAGTGGCATCGTCGAGGGACAGGGGGTGTACGAGCAGTACTTC
d_gene: TRBD1; v_gene: TRBV9; j_gene: TRBJ1-3; abundance: -; len: 17; CDR3aa: CASSSQQTGNSGNTIYF; CDR3nt: TGTGCCAGCAGCTCCCAACAGACAGGGAACTCTGGAAACACCATATATTTT
d_gene: -; v_gene: TRBV5-4; j_gene: TRBJ1-2; abundance: -; len: 12; CDR3aa: CASSLDSQGYTF; CDR3nt: TGTGCCAGCAGCCTCGACAGCCAAGGCTACACCTTC
d_gene: -; v_gene: TRBV2; j_gene: TRBJ2-6; abundance: -; len: 13; CDR3aa: CASSESGANVLTF; CDR3nt: TGTGCCAGCAGTGAGTCTGGGGCCAACGTCCTGACTTTC
d_gene: TRBD1; v_gene: TRBV11-2; j_gene: TRBJ1-4; abundance: -; len: 16; CDR3aa: CASSLAGQGAGEKLFF; CDR3nt: TGTGCCAGCAGCTTAGCGGGACAGGGGGCCGGTGAAAAACTGTTTTTT
d_gene: -; v_gene: TRBV15; j_gene: TRBJ1-2; abundance: -; len: 15; CDR3aa: CATSRRKAGNYGYTF; CDR3nt: TGTGCCACCAGCAGAAGGAAGGCTGGTAACTATGGCTACACCTTC
d_gene: -; v_gene: TRBV19; j_gene: TRBJ2-6; abundance: -; len: 15; CDR3aa: CASSFASSGANVLTF; CDR3nt: TGTGCCAGTAGTTTTGCGAGCTCTGGGGCCAACGTCCTGACTTTC
d_gene: TRBD1; v_gene: TRBV30; j_gene: TRBJ2-3; abundance: few; len: 17; CDR3aa: CAWSAQDRAVWENTQYF; CDR3nt: TGTGCCTGGAGTGCTCAGGACAGGGCCGTGTGGGAGAATACGCAGTATTTT
d_gene: -; v_gene: TRBV27; j_gene: TRBJ1-4; abundance: once; len: 14; CDR3aa: CASSLQGANEKLFF; CDR3nt: TGTGCCAGCAGTTTACAAGGGGCTAATGAAAAACTGTTTTTT
d_gene: -; v_gene: TRBV6-1; j_gene: TRBJ1-4; abundance: few; len: 15; CDR3aa: CASSAMPGERGKLFF; CDR3nt: TGTGCCAGCAGTGCAATGCCGGGGGAGAGGGGAAAACTGTTTTTT